These T cell receptor beta chains were read from a single sample in a study of blood T cell repertoires in COVID-19. The method was immunoSEQ multiplex PCR; TCRdb's version includes in-frame clones alone and lacks a portion of them. The profile covers 15,000 to 20,000 clones, with 70% to 90% appearing a single time and roughly 31% taken by the ten largest. Sequencing was carried out using peripheral blood. These receptors were obtained from a human donor with active COVID-19. The donor label of this sample is uncertain. The CDR3 runs from the conserved cysteine through the conserved F or W. D genes are given only for firm matches. Size values are once, few and many counts, or a class for expanded clones, and some rows have none.

d_gene,v_gene,abundance,len,j_gene,CDR3nt,CDR3aa
.,TRBV6-2/TRBV6-3,.,14,TRBJ2-5,TGTGCCAGCAGTCCCGGGGGGCCTCAAGAGACCCAGTACTTC,CASSPGGPQETQYF
.,TRBV3-1/TRBV3-2,once,13,TRBJ1-5,TGTGCCAGCAGCCAGGCACAGAATCAGCCCCAGCATTTT,CASSQAQNQPQHF
.,TRBV7-9,few,13,TRBJ1-2,TGTGCCAGCAGCCCGAGAGACTACTATGGCTACACCTTC,CASSPRDYYGYTF
.,TRBV21-1,.,20,TRBJ1-3,TGTGCCAGCAGCAAACGGCCCCCGGGACAGGGGGGCAAAACTGGAAACACCATATATTTT,CASSKRPPGQGGKTGNTIYF
TRBD1,TRBV6-5,.,15,TRBJ2-3,TGTGCCAGCAGCCGCACAGGGGTCATACAAGATACGCAGTATTTT,CASSRTGVIQDTQYF
.,TRBV7-9,.,15,TRBJ2-6,TGTGCCAGCAGCTTAGCAGGGGCTGGGGCCAACGTCCTGACTTTC,CASSLAGAGANVLTF
.,TRBV2,few,14,TRBJ2-1,TGTGCCAGCAGCGAAATGGGACTCTACAATGAGCAGTTCTTC,CASSEMGLYNEQFF
TRBD1,TRBV18,.,16,TRBJ1-1,TGTGCCAGCTCCCGTACAGGGGGCGTTACGGGCACTGAAGCTTTCTTT,CASSRTGGVTGTEAFF
.,TRBV19,.,14,TRBJ1-3,TGTGCCAGTAGGGCCGTCGCAGGAGGAAACACCATATATTTT,CASRAVAGGNTIYF
.,TRBV5-6,once,17,TRBJ1-3,TGTGCCAGCAGGGGAGGAAAGAACAGCCACTCTGGAAACACCATATATTTT,CASRGGKNSHSGNTIYF
.,TRBV7-8,.,12,TRBJ2-7,TGTGCCAGCAGCCCTTTCGGGGGCGAGCAGTACTTC,CASSPFGGEQYF
TRBD1,TRBV28,.,16,TRBJ2-7,TGTGCCAGCATCCCCCGCGCTGGGACAGGGGGGTACGAGCAGTACTTC,CASIPRAGTGGYEQYF
.,TRBV6-2/TRBV6-3,.,13,TRBJ1-3,TGTGCCAGCAGTTTAAGCCGTGGAAACACCATATATTTT,CASSLSRGNTIYF
.,TRBV4-2,.,14,TRBJ2-1,TGTGCCAGCAGCCAGGACGACTATTACAATGAGCAGTTCTTC,CASSQDDYYNEQFF
.,TRBV19,few,16,TRBJ1-4,TGTGCCAGTAGTAACCTTCGGGGAGGGACTAATGAAAAACTGTTTTTT,CASSNLRGGTNEKLFF
.,TRBV6-5,.,14,TRBJ2-3,TGTGCCAGCAGTTACGAGGAGGGCACAGATACGCAGTATTTT,CASSYEEGTDTQYF
.,TRBV21-1,.,18,TRBJ2-3,TGTGCCAGCAGCAAACCCGGGACCCTAGCGGGAGCTCCAGATACGCAGTATTTT,CASSKPGTLAGAPDTQYF
.,TRBV20-1,.,11,TRBJ1-2,TGCAGTGCTAGGGGCCTGGAAGGCTACACCTTC,CSARGLEGYTF
.,TRBV6-5,medium-sized,12,TRBJ1-1,TGTGCCAGCAGTTATAGCTGGGCTGAAGCTTTCTTT,CASSYSWAEAFF
TRBD2,TRBV18,.,15,TRBJ2-3,TGTGCCAGCTCACCATATAGCGGGAGTAAGGATACGCAGTATTTT,CASSPYSGSKDTQYF
.,TRBV6-6,few,14,TRBJ1-6,TGTGCCAGCAGTTACGCAGAAGAAAATTCACCCCTCCACTTT,CASSYAEENSPLHF
.,TRBV3-1/TRBV3-2,.,16,TRBJ2-1,TGTGCCAGCAGCCAAGGGTCGGGGAGCTCCTACAATGAGCAGTTCTTC,CASSQGSGSSYNEQFF
TRBD1,TRBV18,.,17,TRBJ2-2,TGTGCCAGCTCACCGACAAGAACAGGGGGCGCATCCGGGGAGCTGTTTTTT,CASSPTRTGGASGELFF
.,TRBV20-1,.,11,TRBJ2-7,TGCAGTGCAAACAGGGACTACGAGCAGTACTTC,CSANRDYEQYF
TRBD1,TRBV6-4,once,15,TRBJ2-7,TGTGCCAGCAGTGAGATGGGACAGGGTCGCTACGAGCAGTACTTC,CASSEMGQGRYEQYF
TRBD2,TRBV4-2,.,18,TRBJ2-3,TGTGCCAGCAGCCAAGAGGTCACGGGACTAGCGAGAACGGATACGCAGTATTTT,CASSQEVTGLARTDTQYF
.,TRBV3-1/TRBV3-2,.,15,TRBJ1-4,TGTGCCAGCACCTCACTCAAAGGGGCGAATGAAAAACTGTTTTTT,CASTSLKGANEKLFF
TRBD1,TRBV19,.,16,TRBJ2-3,TGTGCCAGTAGTTCACCATGGACAGGGACCAAAGATACGCAGTATTTT,CASSSPWTGTKDTQYF
TRBD1,TRBV29-1,.,14,TRBJ1-1,TGCAGCGTTGGCCAGGGGGCCCTGAACACTGAAGCTTTCTTT,CSVGQGALNTEAFF
TRBD2,TRBV6-5,.,12,TRBJ2-7,TGTGCCAGCACCGGGGAGGGCTACGAGCAGTACTTC,CASTGEGYEQYF
TRBD1,TRBV28,.,15,TRBJ1-2,TGTGCCAGCAGACCCGGGACAGGGGGCGACTATGGCTACACCTTC,CASRPGTGGDYGYTF
TRBD1,TRBV5-1,few,14,TRBJ2-3,TGCGCCAGCGGGTCCAGACAGGGTGAAGATACGCAGTATTTT,CASGSRQGEDTQYF
TRBD1,TRBV5-1,.,12,TRBJ1-1,TGCGCCAGCTCACAGGGGAGCACTGAAGCTTTCTTT,CASSQGSTEAFF
TRBD1,TRBV5-1,.,16,TRBJ1-1,TGCGCCAGCAGCCCCAGGGGGAGTCTGGGCAACACTGAAGCTTTCTTT,CASSPRGSLGNTEAFF
.,TRBV5-1,.,15,TRBJ2-2,TGCGCCAGCAGCTTGCCCGGGGGGAACACCGGGGAGCTGTTTTTT,CASSLPGGNTGELFF
TRBD2,TRBV7-3,.,17,TRBJ2-2,TGTGCCAGCAGCTCTTCCCAACTAGCGGCGAACACCGGGGAGCTGTTTTTT,CASSSSQLAANTGELFF